The T cell receptor beta chain under discussion was sequenced for a study of cytomegalovirus exposure and HLA in healthy donors. General observations from the study: Being productive about 90% or about 30% of the time was typical of most TCR beta V segments in an earlier analysis.

In the case of this clone: Its target is unknown.

The germline V gene has CDR1 SGHDT and CDR2 YYEEEE. The CDR3 consists of 14 residues. The ends were cut back, 7 bases at V and 1 base at J, with 13 bases in the middle. The PCR made use of 60 Vbeta and 13 Jbeta primers. TCRdb's table, derived via immunoSEQ multiplex PCR, lists solely in-frame clones and lacks some. The repertoire consists of approximately 79,000 clones, with less than 80% occurring once and the leading ten covering about 9%. This sequence was found in a man aged 35 to 55 in good health and CMV-seropositive. The rearrangement links TRBV5-6 to TRBJ2-3; D is unclear. The sample taken for sequencing was PBMCs. The DNA of the CDR3 is TGTGCCAGCCTCTTAGGCGGTCGCACAGATACGCAGTATTTT. The encoded protein is CASLLGGRTDTQYF.